A single TCR beta chain is shown here with its context. Given a much more abundant clone one base away, this may be a read error. Sample-barcoded 5' priming and a J-beta primer mix drove a second PCR of 7 to 11 cycles. Each cDNA molecule received a tag from a template-switch adaptor that had 12 random nucleotides. MiXCR was run by TCRdb on the 5' RACE reads, yielding one entry per CDR3 protein. The sample contains 600,000 to 850,000 distinct CDR3 sequences, around 40% of which appear only once. Researchers collected around 10 milliliters of peripheral blood from every single donor. PBMCs numbering at least 6.5 million were isolated per sample. This record comes from a study of blood T cells in healthy people across ages. The germline gives CDR1 LNHNV, CDR2 YYDKDF (reference sequence). Trimming removed 5 bases at V and 8 bases at J, with 20 bases between. The length of the CDR3 is 15 residues.

V is TRBV15 and J is TRBJ2-3; D may be TRBD2 (6 bases). The clonotype comes from an older woman in good health. The sequenced sample was blood. In DNA, the CDR3 is TGTGCCACCAGCTACCCGGGGCCTAGGCGGGGTACGCAGTATTTT. Its protein is CATSYPGPRRGTQYF.